This T cell receptor (beta chain) was sequenced in a study of T-cell memory formation after mild COVID-19. Study outcomes and limitations: Later expanders leaned CD4+, whereas clones that contracted between day 15 and 85 were balanced CD4/CD8.

After 5'RACE with constant-segment primers, TCR alpha and TCR beta cDNA libraries carrying sample barcodes and UMIs were obtained. TCRdb processed the 5' RACE reads anew with MiXCR; each CDR3 protein has one entry. The table lists 90,000 to 120,000 distinct CDR3 sequences, 15% to 20% of them singletons. Germline CDR1 reads LGHNA; CDR2 reads YNFKEQ. The V end was cut by 0 bases, the J end by 0 bases, with 6 bases between. This CDR3 has 16 amino acids. This clonotype showed up many times. What it recognizes is unknown. The chain has TRBV4-2 and TRBJ2-6; D is unresolved. This receptor was obtained from a young man who had mild COVID-19 (a few samples of this study predate the infection). Cell type and time point are not known. The sequencing input was PBMCs or a T cell subset sorted from them (not recorded which). The CDR3 protein is CASSQDINSGANVLTF. The DNA for the CDR3 is TGTGCCAGCAGCCAAGACATCAACTCTGGGGCCAACGTCCTGACTTTC.